The clone carrying this TCR beta chain was observed a handful of times. Its antigen remains unknown. This specimen belongs to a study of T cells after yellow fever vaccination. Study outcomes and limitations: Post-booster repertoires contained most primary-vaccination clones again (96% CD4, around 88% CD8). Clonotypes appearing in both CD4 and CD8 compartments existed, and their share was small.

V shed 8 bases and J 5 bases; nucleotides not matched to a gene: 17. CDR3 length: 17 residues. The germline gives CDR1 SGHAT, CDR2 FQNNGV. Template switching by 5'RACE produced TCR cDNA, adding a universal primer site and UMIs. From the 5' RACE reads, TCRdb called clonotypes with MiXCR, one entry per CDR3 protein. The sample gives about 360,000 distinct CDR3 sequences, about 6% of which show up once; about 15% is in the top ten. The TCR sequence derives from a man aged 25 to 45 who received the YFV17D yellow fever vaccine. The gene calls are TRBV11-2 and TRBJ2-1; the match to TRBD1 covers 8 bases. Sequencing was performed on PBMCs, taken 5 days after the yellow fever booster vaccination. The DNA for the CDR3 is TGTGCCAGCCTTCACCGTGGGGGGACAGGAGACAACAATGAGCAGTTCTTC. This sequence encodes CASLHRGGTGDNNEQFF.